This TCR beta chain was obtained from a study of somatic mutations in cytotoxic T cells in rheumatoid arthritis. Germline V gene data show CDR1 as SGDLS and CDR2 as YYNGEE. V lost 2 bases to trimming and J lost 0 bases, with 12 bases between them. The CDR3 totals 15 residues. This clone was counted once. Its antigen remains unknown. Some clones are missing from TCRdb's copy, which holds only in-frame ones; the method was immunoSEQ multiplex PCR. The sample has more than 35,000 clones, approximately 80% seen once. General observations from the study: Researchers did not know the antigen targets of the expanded CD8+ clones.

V and J are TRBV9 and TRBJ2-7; D remains unclear. The receptor was derived from a man in his forties or fifties in good health. The sample was CD8+ T cells sorted from blood. CDR3 DNA sequence: TGTGCCAGCAGCGTGAGCCCAGGCAGCTCCTACGAGCAGTACTTC. Translating it yields CASSVSPGSSYEQYF.